Described below is a single T cell receptor beta chain sequence and its context. This entry comes from a study of CD4 T cells in relation to SARS-CoV-2 and coronaviruses. Deep TCR-beta sequencing used DNA from uncultured naive and memory CD4+ T cells. TCRdb keeps only in-frame clones here, not all; method: immunoSEQ multiplex PCR. Of some 65,000 clones in the sample, 87% were seen once. Unexposed donor CD4+ T cells date from 2011-2018, before the COVID-19 pandemic. V shed 5 bases and J shed 4 bases, with 11 bases lying between them. In germline, CDR1 is LGHNA, CDR2 YSLEER. CDR3 length equals 13 residues.

This TCR came from a human donor in good health. Sequencing was performed on memory CD4+ T cells from PBMCs. The gene calls are TRBV4-3 and TRBJ2-5; D is ambiguous. CDR3 residues: CASSSTPRETQYF. The DNA for the CDR3 is TGCGCCAGCAGCAGCACCCCCAGAGAGACCCAGTACTTC.